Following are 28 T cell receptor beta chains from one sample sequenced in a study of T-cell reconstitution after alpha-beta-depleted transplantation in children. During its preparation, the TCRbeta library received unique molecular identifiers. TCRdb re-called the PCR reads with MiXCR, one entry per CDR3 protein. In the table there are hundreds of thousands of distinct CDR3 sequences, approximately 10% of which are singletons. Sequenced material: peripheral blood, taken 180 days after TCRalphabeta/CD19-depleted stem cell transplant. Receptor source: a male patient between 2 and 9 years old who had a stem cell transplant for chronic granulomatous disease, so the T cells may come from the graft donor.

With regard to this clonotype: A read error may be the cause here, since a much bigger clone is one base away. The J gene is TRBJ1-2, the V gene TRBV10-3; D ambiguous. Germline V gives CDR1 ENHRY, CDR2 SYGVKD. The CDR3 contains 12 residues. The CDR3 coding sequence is TGTGCCTTCAGTGAGTTCGAGAGTGGCTACACCTTC. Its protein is CAFSEFESGYTF.

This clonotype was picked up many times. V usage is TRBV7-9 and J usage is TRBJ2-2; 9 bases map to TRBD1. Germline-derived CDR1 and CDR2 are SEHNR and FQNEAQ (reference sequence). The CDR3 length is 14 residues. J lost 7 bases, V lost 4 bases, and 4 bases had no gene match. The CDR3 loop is CASSSGQGGGELFF. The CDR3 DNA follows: TGTGCCAGCAGCTCGGGACAGGGTGGCGGGGAGCTGTTTTTT.

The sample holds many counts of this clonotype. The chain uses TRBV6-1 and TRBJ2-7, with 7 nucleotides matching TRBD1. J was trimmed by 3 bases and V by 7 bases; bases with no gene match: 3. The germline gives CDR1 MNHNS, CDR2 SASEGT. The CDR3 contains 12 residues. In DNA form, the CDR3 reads TGTGCCAGCACGAGGGGGCTCTACGAGCAGTACTTC. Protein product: CASTRGLYEQYF.

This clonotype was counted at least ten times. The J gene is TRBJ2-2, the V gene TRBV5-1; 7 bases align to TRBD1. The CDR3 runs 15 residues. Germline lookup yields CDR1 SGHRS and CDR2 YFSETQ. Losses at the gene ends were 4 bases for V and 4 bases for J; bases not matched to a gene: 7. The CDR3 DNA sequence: TGCGCCAGCAGCCTGGGAAGGGGGCTCACCGGGGAGCTGTTTTTT. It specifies CASSLGRGLTGELFF. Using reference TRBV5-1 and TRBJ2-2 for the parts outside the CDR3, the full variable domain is KAGVTQTPRYLIKTRGQQVTLSCSPISGHRSVSWYQQTPGQGLQFLFEYFSETQRNKGNFPGRFSGRQFSNSRSEMNVSTLELGDSALYLCASSLGRGLTGELFFGEGSRLTVL.

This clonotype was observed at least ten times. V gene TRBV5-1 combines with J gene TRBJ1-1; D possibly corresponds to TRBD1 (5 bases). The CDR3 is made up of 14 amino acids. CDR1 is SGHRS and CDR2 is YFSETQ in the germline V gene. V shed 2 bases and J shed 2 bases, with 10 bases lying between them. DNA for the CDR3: TGCGCCAGCAGCTTTCGGGGGAGCAACACTGAAGCTTTCTTT. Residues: CASSFRGSNTEAFF. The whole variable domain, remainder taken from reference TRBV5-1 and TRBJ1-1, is KAGVTQTPRYLIKTRGQQVTLSCSPISGHRSVSWYQQTPGQGLQFLFEYFSETQRNKGNFPGRFSGRQFSNSRSEMNVSTLELGDSALYLCASSFRGSNTEAFFGQGTRLTVV.

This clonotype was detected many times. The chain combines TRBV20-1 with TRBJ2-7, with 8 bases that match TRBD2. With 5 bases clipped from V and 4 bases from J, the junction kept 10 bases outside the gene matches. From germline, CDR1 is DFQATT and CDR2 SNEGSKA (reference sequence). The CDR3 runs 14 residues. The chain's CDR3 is CSAWPPGGEYEQYF. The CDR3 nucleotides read TGCAGTGCTTGGCCTCCGGGAGGGGAATACGAGCAGTACTTC.

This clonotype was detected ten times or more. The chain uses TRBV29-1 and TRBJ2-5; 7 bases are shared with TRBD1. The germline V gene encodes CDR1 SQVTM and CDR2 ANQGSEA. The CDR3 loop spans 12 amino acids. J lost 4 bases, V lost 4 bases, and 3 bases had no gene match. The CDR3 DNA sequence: TGCAGCGTTGGCACAGGGGTAGAGACCCAGTACTTC. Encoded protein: CSVGTGVETQYF.

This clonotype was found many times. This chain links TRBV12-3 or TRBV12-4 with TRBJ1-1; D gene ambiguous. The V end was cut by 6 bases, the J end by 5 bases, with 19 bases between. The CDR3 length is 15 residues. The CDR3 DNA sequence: TGTGCCAGCAGCGCTAGGGTGTCGGGAAGTACTGAAGCTTTCTTT. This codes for CASSARVSGSTEAFF.

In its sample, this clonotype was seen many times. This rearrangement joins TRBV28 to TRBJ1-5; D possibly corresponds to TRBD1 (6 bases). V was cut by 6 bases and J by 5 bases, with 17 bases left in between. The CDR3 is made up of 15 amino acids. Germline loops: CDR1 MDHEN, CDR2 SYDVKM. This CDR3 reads CASSPQGAIHQPQHF. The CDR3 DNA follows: TGTGCCAGCAGCCCACAGGGAGCGATCCATCAGCCCCAGCATTTT.

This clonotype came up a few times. The CDR3 DNA is TGTGCCAGCAGTTTACCGGGACAGCAAAACACTGAAGCTTTCTTT. This gives the protein CASSLPGQQNTEAFF. The V call is TRBV5-4, the J call TRBJ1-1, with 7 bases aligning to TRBD1. V lost 5 bases and J lost 2; bases outside the gene matches: 9. In germline, CDR1 is SGHNT, CDR2 YYREEE (reference sequence). The CDR3 extends over 15 amino acids.

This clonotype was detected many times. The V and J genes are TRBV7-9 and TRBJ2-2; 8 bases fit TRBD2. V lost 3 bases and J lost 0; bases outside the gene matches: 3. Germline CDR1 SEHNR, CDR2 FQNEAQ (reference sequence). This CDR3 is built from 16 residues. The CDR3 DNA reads TGTGCCAGCAGCTTCATTAGCGGGGCGAACACCGGGGAGCTGTTTTTT. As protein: CASSFISGANTGELFF.

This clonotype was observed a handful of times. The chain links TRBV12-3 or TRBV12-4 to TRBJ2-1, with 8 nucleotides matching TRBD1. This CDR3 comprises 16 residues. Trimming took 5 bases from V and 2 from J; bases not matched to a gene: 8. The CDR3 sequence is CASSTGTGPTYNEQFF. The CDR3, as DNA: TGTGCCAGCAGTACCGGGACAGGACCCACCTACAATGAGCAGTTCTTC.

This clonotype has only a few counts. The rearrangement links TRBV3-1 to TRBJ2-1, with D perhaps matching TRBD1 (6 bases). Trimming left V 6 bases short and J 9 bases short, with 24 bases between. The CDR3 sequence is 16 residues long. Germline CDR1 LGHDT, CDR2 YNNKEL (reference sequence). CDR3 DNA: TGTGCCAGCAGTCCAAGATATAGGACCCTAGGGGGTGAGCAGTTCTTC. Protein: CASSPRYRTLGGEQFF.

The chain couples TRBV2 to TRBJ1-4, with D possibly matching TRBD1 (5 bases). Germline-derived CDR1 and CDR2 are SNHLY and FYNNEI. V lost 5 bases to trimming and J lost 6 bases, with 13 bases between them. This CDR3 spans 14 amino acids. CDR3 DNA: TGTGCCAGCAGTCCGGGACCCACGTATGAAAAACTGTTTTTT. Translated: CASSPGPTYEKLFF. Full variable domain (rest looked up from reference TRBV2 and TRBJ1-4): EPEVTQTPSHQVTQMGQEVILRCVPISNHLYFYWYRQILGQKVEFLVSFYNNEISEKSEIFDDQFSVERPDGSNFTLKIRSTKLEDSAMYFCASSPGPTYEKLFFGSGTQLSVL.

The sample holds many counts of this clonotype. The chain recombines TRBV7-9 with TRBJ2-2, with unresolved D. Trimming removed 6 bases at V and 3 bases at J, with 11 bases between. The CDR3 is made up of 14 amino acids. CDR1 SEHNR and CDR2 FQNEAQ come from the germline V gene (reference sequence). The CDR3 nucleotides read TGTGCCAGCAGTTGGATCACCTACACCGGGGAGCTGTTTTTT. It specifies CASSWITYTGELFF. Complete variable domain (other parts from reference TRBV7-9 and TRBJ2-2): DTGVSQNPRHKITKRGQNVTFRCDPISEHNRLYWYRQTLGQGPEFLTYFQNEAQLEKSRLLSDRFSAERPKGSFSTLEIQRTEQGDSAMYLCASSWITYTGELFFGEGSRLTVL.

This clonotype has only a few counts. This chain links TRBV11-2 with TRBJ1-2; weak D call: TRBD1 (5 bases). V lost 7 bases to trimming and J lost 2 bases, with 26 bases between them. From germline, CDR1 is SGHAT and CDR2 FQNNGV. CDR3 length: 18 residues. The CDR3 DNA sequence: TGTGCCAGCACCTCCCGGGGCGCCAAAAAAGAAACGAACTATGGCTACACCTTC. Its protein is CASTSRGAKKETNYGYTF. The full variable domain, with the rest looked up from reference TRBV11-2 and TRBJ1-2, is EAGVAQSPRYKIIEKRQSVAFWCNPISGHATLYWYQQILGQGPKLLIQFQNNGVVDDSQLPKDRFSAERLKGVDSTLKIQPAKLEDSAVYLCASTSRGAKKETNYGYTFGSGTRLTVV.

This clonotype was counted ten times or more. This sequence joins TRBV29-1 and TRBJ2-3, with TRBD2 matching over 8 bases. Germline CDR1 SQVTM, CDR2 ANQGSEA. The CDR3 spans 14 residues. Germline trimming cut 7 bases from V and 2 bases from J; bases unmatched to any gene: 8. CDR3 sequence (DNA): TGCAGCGGCCTCGGACTAGCCGCCACAGATACGCAGTATTTT. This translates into CSGLGLAATDTQYF.

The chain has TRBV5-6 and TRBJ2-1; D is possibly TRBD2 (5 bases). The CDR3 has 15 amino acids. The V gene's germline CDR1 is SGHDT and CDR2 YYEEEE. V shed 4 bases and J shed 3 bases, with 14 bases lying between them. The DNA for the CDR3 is TGTGCCAGCAGCCACCTATACGGACTCTACAATGAGCAGTTCTTC. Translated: CASSHLYGLYNEQFF.

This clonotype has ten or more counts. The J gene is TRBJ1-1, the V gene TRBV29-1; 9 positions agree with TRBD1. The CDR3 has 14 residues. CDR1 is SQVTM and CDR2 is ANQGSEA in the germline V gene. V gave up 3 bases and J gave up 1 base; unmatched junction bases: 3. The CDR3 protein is CSVEVQGANTEAFF. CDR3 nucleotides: TGCAGCGTTGAGGTACAGGGGGCGAACACTGAAGCTTTCTTT.

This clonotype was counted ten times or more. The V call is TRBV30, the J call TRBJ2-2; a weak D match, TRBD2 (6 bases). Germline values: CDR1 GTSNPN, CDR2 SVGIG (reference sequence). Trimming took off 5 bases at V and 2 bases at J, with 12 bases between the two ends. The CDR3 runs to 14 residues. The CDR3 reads CAWGGVLNTGELFF. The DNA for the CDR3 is TGTGCCTGGGGAGGGGTACTAAACACCGGGGAGCTGTTTTTT.

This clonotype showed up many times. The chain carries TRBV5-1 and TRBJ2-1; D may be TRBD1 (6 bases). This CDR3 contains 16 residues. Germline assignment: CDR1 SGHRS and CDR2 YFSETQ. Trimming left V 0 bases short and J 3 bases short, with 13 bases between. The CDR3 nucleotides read TGCGCCAGCAGCTTGGCTTGGGACAACTTCTACAATGAGCAGTTCTTC. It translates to CASSLAWDNFYNEQFF.

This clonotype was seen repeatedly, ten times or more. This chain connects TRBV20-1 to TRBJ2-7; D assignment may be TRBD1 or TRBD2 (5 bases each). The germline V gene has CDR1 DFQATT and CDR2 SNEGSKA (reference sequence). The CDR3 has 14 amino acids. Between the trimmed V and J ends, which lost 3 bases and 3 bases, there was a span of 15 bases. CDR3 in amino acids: CSARGPGRVYEQYF. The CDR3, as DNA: TGCAGTGCTAGGGGACCGGGACGGGTCTACGAGCAGTACTTC.

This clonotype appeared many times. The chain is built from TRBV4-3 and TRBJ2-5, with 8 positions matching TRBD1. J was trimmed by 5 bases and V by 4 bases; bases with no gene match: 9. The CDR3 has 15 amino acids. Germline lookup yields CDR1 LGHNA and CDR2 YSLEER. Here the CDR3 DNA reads TGCGCCAGCAGCCGTTCGGACAGGGTGGGTGAGACCCAGTACTTC. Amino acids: CASSRSDRVGETQYF.

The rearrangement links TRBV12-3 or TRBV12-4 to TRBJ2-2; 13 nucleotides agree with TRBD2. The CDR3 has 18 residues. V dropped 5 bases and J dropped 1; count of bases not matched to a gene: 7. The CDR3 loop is CASSDSWTSGRNTGELFF. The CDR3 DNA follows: TGTGCCAGCAGTGACAGCTGGACTAGCGGGAGGAACACCGGGGAGCTGTTTTTT.

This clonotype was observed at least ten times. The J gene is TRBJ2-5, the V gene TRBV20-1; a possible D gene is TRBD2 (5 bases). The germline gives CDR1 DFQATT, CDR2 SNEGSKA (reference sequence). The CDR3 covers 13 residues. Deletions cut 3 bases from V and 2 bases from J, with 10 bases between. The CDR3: CSARDLFQETQYF. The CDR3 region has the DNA TGCAGTGCTAGGGACTTATTTCAAGAGACCCAGTACTTC.

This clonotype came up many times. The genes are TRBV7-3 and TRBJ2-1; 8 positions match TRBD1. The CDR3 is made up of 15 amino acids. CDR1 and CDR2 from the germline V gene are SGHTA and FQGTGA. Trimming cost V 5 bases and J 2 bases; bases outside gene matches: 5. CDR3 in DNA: TGTGCCAGCAGCCTGGACAGGGCCGCCTACAATGAGCAGTTCTTC. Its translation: CASSLDRAAYNEQFF. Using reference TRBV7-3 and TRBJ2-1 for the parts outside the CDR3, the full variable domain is GAGVSQTPSNKVTEKGKYVELRCDPISGHTALYWYRQSLGQGPEFLIYFQGTGAADDSGLPNDRFFAVRPEGSVSTLKIQRTERGDSAVYLCASSLDRAAYNEQFFGPGTRLTVL.

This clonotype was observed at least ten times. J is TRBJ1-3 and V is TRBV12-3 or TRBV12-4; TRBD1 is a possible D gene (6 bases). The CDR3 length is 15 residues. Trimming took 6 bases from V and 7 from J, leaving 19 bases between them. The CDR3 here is CASSPGQGERNTIYF. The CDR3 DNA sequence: TGTGCCAGCAGCCCGGGACAAGGGGAACGGAACACCATATATTTT.

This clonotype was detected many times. CDR3 sequence (DNA): TGCAGTGCTAGAGATCGGTCAGGGAATCAGCCCCAGCATTTT. Its translation is CSARDRSGNQPQHF. The chain has TRBV20-1 and TRBJ1-5, with D possibly being TRBD1 (5 bases). CDR1 DFQATT and CDR2 SNEGSKA come from the germline V gene (reference sequence). Trimming left V 0 bases short and J 4 bases short, with 10 bases between. There are 14 residues in the CDR3.